Below are 10 T cell receptor beta chains sequenced from a single sample in a study of T cell repertoires in cytomegalovirus infection. TCRdb redid the calling of the reads with MiXCR, one entry per CDR3 protein. The data show about 830,000 distinct CDR3 sequences, over 25% seen once. The antigens of these receptors remain unknown. The sequencing used cultured CD8+ T cells from PBMCs, collected from culture after CMV antigen stimulation. The receptors come from a human donor in good health (CMV status not recorded). Some clones in this sample may be carry-over from other donors' samples.

The chain has TRBV12-3 or TRBV12-4 and TRBJ2-4, with 7 bases aligning to TRBD1. The CDR3 has 14 residues. V dropped 7 bases and J dropped 2; count of bases not matched to a gene: 5. CDR3 in amino acids: CASTSTGSKNIQYF. CDR3 coding DNA: TGTGCCAGCACTTCGACAGGGTCCAAAAACATTCAGTACTTC.

V usage is TRBV7-9 and J usage is TRBJ2-5; D unclear. The CDR3 spans 13 residues. The germline V gene has CDR1 SEHNR and CDR2 FQNEAQ (reference sequence). The V end was cut by 5 bases, the J end by 2 bases, with 9 bases between. The CDR3 spells CASSPEVQETQYF. The CDR3 nucleotides read TGTGCCAGCAGCCCCGAGGTGCAAGAGACCCAGTACTTC.

The sample holds a few counts of this clonotype. The genes are TRBV6-5 and TRBJ2-7, with D tentatively TRBD2 (7 bases). CDR3 size: 17 residues. Trimming cost V 4 bases and J 1 base, with 20 bases left between them. The germline gives CDR1 MNHEY, CDR2 SVGAGI. CDR3 bases: TGTGCCAGCAGTTCGCTCGGGAGGACAGAGCGATCCTACGAGCAGTACTTC. Amino acid sequence: CASSSLGRTERSYEQYF.

V usage is TRBV12-5 and J usage is TRBJ2-3, with 12 bases identical to TRBD2. The CDR3 loop spans 15 amino acids. The germline V gene encodes CDR1 LGHNT and CDR2 FRNRAP. The V segment lost 5 bases and the J segment 2 bases; nucleotides outside the gene matches: 2. The CDR3 reads CASGLAGGPTDTQYF. Written as DNA, the CDR3 is TGTGCTAGTGGTCTAGCGGGGGGGCCCACAGATACGCAGTATTTT.

The rearrangement joins TRBV6-4 to TRBJ2-3, with no clear D. V lost 3 bases, J lost 0 bases, and 13 bases lay in between. Germline V gene data show CDR1 as MRHNA and CDR2 as SNTAGT. This CDR3 comprises 16 residues. CDR3 DNA: TGTGCCAGCAGTGAATTCCGGGCCTCTAGCACAGATACGCAGTATTTT. Protein: CASSEFRASSTDTQYF.

This clonotype was detected a few times. V and J are TRBV19 and TRBJ2-7; tentatively, D is TRBD1 (6 bases). This CDR3 comprises 14 residues. V dropped 0 bases and J dropped 5 bases, with 11 bases sitting between them. Per germline, CDR1 LNHDA and CDR2 SQIVND (reference sequence). The CDR3 DNA sequence: TGTGCCAGTAGTATAGATGGGGGCAGCAACGAGCAGTACTTC. Protein product: CASSIDGGSNEQYF.

This clonotype was seen only once. The chain links TRBV4-3 to TRBJ2-3; TRBD2 aligns across 11 bases. CDR1 LGHNA and CDR2 YSLEER come from the germline V gene. This CDR3 has 17 amino acids. V shed 3 bases, J shed 2 bases, and the junction held 7 bases outside the gene matches. CDR3 DNA: TGCGCCAGCAGCCAGGAGGTAGCGGGGGGGCCCACAGATACGCAGTATTTT. Its translation: CASSQEVAGGPTDTQYF.

With respect to this clonotype: The junction departs from the called germline gene at one end, perhaps through a read error. The chain uses TRBV7-9 and TRBJ2-5; D is unresolved. The CDR3 runs to 13 residues. CDR1 and CDR2 (germline): SEHNR, FQNEAQ (reference sequence). CDR3 amino acids: CASSPSGKETQYF. The CDR3 nucleotides read TGTGCTAGCAGCCCCTCCGGCAAAGAGACCCAGTACTTC.

V gene TRBV7-8 combines with J gene TRBJ2-7, with 10 bases identical to TRBD1. Germline-derived CDR1 and CDR2 are SGHVS and FQNEAQ. The CDR3 is 17 residues long. The V segment lost 1 base and the J segment 5 bases; nucleotides outside the gene matches: 11. CDR3 coding DNA: TGTGCCAGCAGCTTAGAGACCCCCCGGGACAGGGGCCACGAGCAGTACTTC. It specifies CASSLETPRDRGHEQYF.

The rearrangement joins TRBV6-1 to TRBJ1-5; TRBD1 might be the D (6 bases). Germline assignment: CDR1 MNHNS and CDR2 SASEGT. The ends were cut back, 5 bases at V and 1 base at J, with 9 bases in the middle. CDR3 length: 14 residues. The CDR3 here is CASSNRVSNQPQHF. The DNA of the CDR3 is TGTGCCAGCAGTAACAGGGTGAGCAATCAGCCCCAGCATTTT.